The 19 T cell receptor beta chains in this list originate from one sample, sequenced in a study of blood T cells in healthy people across ages. A second PCR of 7 to 11 cycles used a sample-barcoded 5' primer and a J-beta primer mix. One entry per CDR3 protein, called by TCRdb with MiXCR from the 5' RACE reads. The repertoire has about 1 million distinct CDR3 sequences, 45% of them found once; the top ten carry approximately 17%. Sequencing was done on a sample of blood. Receptors originate from a woman aged 55 to 70 in good health.

V is TRBV20-1 and J is TRBJ1-2; tentative D call: TRBD1 (6 bases). V was cut by 3 bases and J by 7 bases, with 9 bases left in between. The V gene's germline CDR1 is DFQATT and CDR2 SNEGSKA (reference sequence). The CDR3 consists of 11 residues. The CDR3 DNA follows: TGCAGTGCTAGCAGGGGAGCTGGCTACACCTTC. Translation gives CSASRGAGYTF.

This clonotype was seen a few times. V and J are TRBV7-8 and TRBJ2-3; TRBD2 agrees at 8 bases. With V trimmed by 5 bases and J by 1 base, 8 bases remained unmatched. CDR1 and CDR2 (germline): SGHVS, FQNEAQ. CDR3 length: 16 residues. CDR3 residues: CASSPTRLARTDTQYF. CDR3 nucleotide sequence: TGTGCCAGCAGCCCAACCCGACTAGCGCGCACAGATACGCAGTATTTT.

This clonotype was picked up a small number of times. The chain couples TRBV5-1 to TRBJ2-5; D perhaps matches TRBD2 (5 bases). The CDR3 has 13 amino acids. Germline V CDR1 and CDR2: SGHRS, YFSETQ. V was clipped by 4 bases and J by 3 bases, with 10 bases between them. The DNA of the CDR3 is TGCGCCAGCAGCGTGCCCGGGGAAGAGACCCAGTACTTC. Amino acid sequence: CASSVPGEETQYF.

The V gene is TRBV12-3 or TRBV12-4, the J gene TRBJ1-6; 7 bases align to TRBD1. Trimming cost V 5 bases and J 4 bases; bases outside gene matches: 5. The CDR3 length is 15 residues. Written as DNA, the CDR3 is TGTGCCAGCAGTACGCCACAGGGGTATAATTCACCCCTCCACTTT. This gives the protein CASSTPQGYNSPLHF.

The V call is TRBV7-6, the J call TRBJ2-3; 8 bases match TRBD2. The CDR3 totals 19 residues. The germline V gene encodes CDR1 SGHVS and CDR2 FNYEAQ. J was trimmed by 1 base and V by 1 base; bases with no gene match: 13. CDR3 sequence: CASSLGLAGPGGGTDTQYF. Here the CDR3 DNA reads TGTGCCAGCAGCTTAGGACTAGCAGGCCCGGGAGGGGGCACAGATACGCAGTATTTT.

The chain has TRBV4-1 and TRBJ2-1; 9 bases map to TRBD2. V dropped 6 bases and J dropped 8; count of bases not matched to a gene: 11. The CDR3 totals 15 residues. Germline V gene lookup returns CDR1 MGHRA and CDR2 YSYEKL. The CDR3 sequence is CASRRIAGEKDEQFF. In DNA form, the CDR3 reads TGCGCCAGCAGACGCATAGCGGGAGAAAAGGATGAGCAGTTCTTC.

This clonotype has a single count. Mismatch with germline at one junction end may stem from a read error. The chain combines TRBV4-1 with TRBJ2-7; 8 positions agree with TRBD2. The germline V gene has CDR1 MGHRA and CDR2 YSYEKL. The CDR3 covers 16 residues. The CDR3 DNA sequence: TGCGCCAACAGCGATATAGCGGGGTGGAGCTCCTACGAGCAGTACTTC. It is translated as CANSDIAGWSSYEQYF.

This clonotype was seen at least ten times. V usage is TRBV11-2 and J usage is TRBJ2-3; D remains ambiguous. This CDR3 region has 15 residues. Trimming took off 0 bases at V and 2 bases at J, with 9 bases between the two ends. The V gene's germline CDR1 is SGHAT and CDR2 FQNNGV. The CDR3 spells CASSLDRTLTDTQYF. CDR3 in DNA: TGTGCCAGCAGCTTAGATCGGACCCTCACAGATACGCAGTATTTT.

The chain combines TRBV7-2 with TRBJ2-3, with 8 bases fitting TRBD2. The V gene end was trimmed by 4 bases and the J gene end by 3 bases; junction bases not matched to a gene: 6. The germline CDR1 and CDR2 sequences are SGHTA and FQGNSA. This CDR3 region has 15 residues. For the CDR3, the DNA is TGTGCCAGCAGCTCCAGCGGGAGTTTTACAGATACGCAGTATTTT. Translated, it gives CASSSSGSFTDTQYF. Complete variable domain (other parts from reference TRBV7-2 and TRBJ2-3): GAGVSQSPSNKVTEKGKDVELRCDPISGHTALYWYRQSLGQGLEFLIYFQGNSAPDKSGLPSDRFSAERTGGSVSTLTIQRTQQEDSAVYLCASSSSGSFTDTQYFGPGTRLTVL.

This clonotype appeared a single time. The chain combines TRBV7-9 with TRBJ2-3, with D perhaps TRBD2 (5 bases). This CDR3 is built from 15 residues. Germline CDR1 reads SEHNR; CDR2 reads FQNEAQ (reference sequence). Trimming stripped 3 bases from V and 2 bases from J, with 12 bases between. For the CDR3, the DNA is TGTGCCAGCAGCTTTGTCGGGGTAACCACAGATACGCAGTATTTT. This codes for CASSFVGVTTDTQYF.

This clonotype showed up just a few times. The rearrangement links TRBV7-2 to TRBJ2-7; 8 bases map to TRBD2. The CDR3 is 16 amino acids. Per the germline V gene, CDR1 is SGHTA and CDR2 is FQGNSA. V dropped 5 bases and J dropped 0; count of bases not matched to a gene: 9. CDR3 nucleotide sequence: TGTGCCAGCAGCGAGGGCCCTAGCGGGCTCTCCTACGAGCAGTACTTC. Translated, it gives CASSEGPSGLSYEQYF.

The CDR3 DNA reads TGCAGCGTATCCTATGAGGCCCCAGAGACCCAGTACTTC. Translation gives CSVSYEAPETQYF. The rearrangement uses TRBV29-1 and TRBJ2-5; D gene unclear. CDR1 is SQVTM and CDR2 is ANQGSEA in the germline V gene. The CDR3 covers 13 residues. Between the trimmed V and J ends, which lost 6 bases and 4 bases, there was a span of 15 bases.

This clonotype was found a few times. The CDR3 protein is CASTGTLAKNIQYF. Here the CDR3 DNA reads TGTGCCAGCACAGGGACTCTAGCCAAAAACATTCAGTACTTC. The chain employs TRBV11-2 and TRBJ2-4; maybe TRBD2 (6 bases). The germline V and J ends were trimmed by 7 bases and 0 bases, with 10 bases remaining between them. The CDR3 extends over 14 amino acids. Germline-derived CDR1 and CDR2 are SGHAT and FQNNGV.

A note on this clonotype: One end of the junction fails to match germline, which may point to a read error. The CDR3 loop is CASSSAGGLYTGAFF. CDR3 DNA: TGTGCCAGCAGTTCCGCAGGGGGCTTGTACACTGGAGCTTTCTTT. This chain joins TRBV27 and TRBJ1-1, with TRBD1 matching 8 bases. This CDR3 contains 15 residues. In germline, CDR1 is MNHEY, CDR2 SMNVEV (reference sequence).

This clonotype was seen a few times. J is TRBJ2-1 and V is TRBV9, with D possibly matching TRBD2 (5 bases). This CDR3 comprises 15 residues. V dropped 0 bases and J dropped 8 bases, with 15 bases sitting between them. The germline CDR1 and CDR2 sequences are SGDLS and YYNGEE. CDR3 sequence (DNA): TGTGCCAGCAGCGTAGGAATCGGGAAAGGAGATGAGCAGTTCTTC. Protein sequence: CASSVGIGKGDEQFF.

V gene TRBV27 combines with J gene TRBJ2-1, with 12 bases aligning to TRBD2. Germline V gene sequence: CDR1 MNHEY, CDR2 SMNVEV (reference sequence). CDR3 size: 15 residues. The J segment lost 12 bases and the V segment lost 0 bases, leaving 6 bases of the junction unmatched. CDR3 protein: CASSLSGLAGGRQFF. The CDR3 DNA is TGTGCCAGCAGTTTATCTGGGCTAGCGGGAGGGCGGCAGTTCTTC.

This clonotype was seen a few times. V usage is TRBV9 and J usage is TRBJ2-1; 7 positions agree with TRBD2. Germline V CDR1 and CDR2: SGDLS, YYNGEE. The junction had 5 bases not matched to a gene; V was cut back by 0 bases and J by 5 bases. This CDR3 has 15 amino acids. The CDR3 region has the DNA TGTGCCAGCAGCGTAGTTGCGGGAGCAAACAATGAGCAGTTCTTC. It yields the protein CASSVVAGANNEQFF. The full variable domain, rest sourced from reference TRBV9 and TRBJ2-1, is DSGVTQTPKHLITATGQRVTLRCSPRSGDLSVYWYQQSLDQGLQFLIQYYNGEERAKGNILERFSAQQFPDLHSELNLSSLELGDSALYFCASSVVAGANNEQFFGPGTRLTVL.

This clonotype appeared many times. V and J are TRBV12-3 or TRBV12-4 and TRBJ2-7; 7 bases align to TRBD1. The CDR3 runs to 13 residues. Trimming removed 6 bases from V and 6 bases from J; junction bases left unmatched: 8. The CDR3 reads CASSTTGVGEQYF. For the CDR3, the DNA is TGTGCCAGCAGCACCACAGGGGTGGGCGAGCAGTACTTC.

With regard to this clonotype: Given a much more abundant clone one base away, this may be a read error. V gene TRBV10-3 combines with J gene TRBJ2-3, with D tentatively TRBD1 or TRBD2 (5 bases each). The V end was cut by 10 bases, the J end by 6 bases, with 20 bases between. Per the germline V gene, CDR1 is ENHRY and CDR2 is SYGVKD. The CDR3 is 14 amino acids. CDR3 in amino acids: CATSPIQGGDTQYF. In DNA form, the CDR3 reads TGTGCCACCAGCCCAATTCAGGGCGGGGATACGCAGTATTTT.